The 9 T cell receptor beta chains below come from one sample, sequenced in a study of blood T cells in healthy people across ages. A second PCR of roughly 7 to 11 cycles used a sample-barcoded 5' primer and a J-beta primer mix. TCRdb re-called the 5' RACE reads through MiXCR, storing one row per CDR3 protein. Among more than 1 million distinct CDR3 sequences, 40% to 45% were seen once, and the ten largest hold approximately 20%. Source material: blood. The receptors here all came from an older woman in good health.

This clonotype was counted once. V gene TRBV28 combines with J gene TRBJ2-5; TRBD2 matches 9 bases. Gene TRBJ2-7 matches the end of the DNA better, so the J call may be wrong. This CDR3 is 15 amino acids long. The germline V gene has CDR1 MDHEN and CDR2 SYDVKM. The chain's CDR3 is CASSLLAGVTYEQYF. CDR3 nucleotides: TGTGCCAGCAGTTTATTAGCGGGAGTAACCTACGAGCAGTACTTC.

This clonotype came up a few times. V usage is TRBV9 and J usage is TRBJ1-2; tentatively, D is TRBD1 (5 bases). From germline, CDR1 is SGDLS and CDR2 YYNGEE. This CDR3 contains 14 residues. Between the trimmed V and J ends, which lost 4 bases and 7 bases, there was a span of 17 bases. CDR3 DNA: TGTGCCAGCAGCAGGGAAACCGGGACGCGTGGCTACACCTTC. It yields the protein CASSRETGTRGYTF.

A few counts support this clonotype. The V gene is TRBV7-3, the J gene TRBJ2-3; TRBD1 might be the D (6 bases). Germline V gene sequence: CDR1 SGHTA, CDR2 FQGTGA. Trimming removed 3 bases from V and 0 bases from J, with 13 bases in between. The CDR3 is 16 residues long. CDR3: CASSFTGQGSTDTQYF. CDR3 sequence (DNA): TGTGCCAGCAGCTTCACGGGGCAGGGGAGCACAGATACGCAGTATTTT.

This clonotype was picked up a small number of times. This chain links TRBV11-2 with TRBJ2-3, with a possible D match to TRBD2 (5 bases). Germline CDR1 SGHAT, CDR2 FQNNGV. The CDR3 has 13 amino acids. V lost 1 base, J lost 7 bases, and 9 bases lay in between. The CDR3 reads CASSLVLGNTQYF. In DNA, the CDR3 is TGTGCCAGCAGCTTAGTACTCGGGAATACGCAGTATTTT.

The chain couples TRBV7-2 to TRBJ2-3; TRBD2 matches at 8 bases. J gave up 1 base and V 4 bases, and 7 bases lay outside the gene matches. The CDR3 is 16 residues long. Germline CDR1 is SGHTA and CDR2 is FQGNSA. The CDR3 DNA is TGTGCCAGCAGCTCCGCCCGGGGGGGTCGCACAGATACGCAGTATTTT. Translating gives CASSSARGGRTDTQYF. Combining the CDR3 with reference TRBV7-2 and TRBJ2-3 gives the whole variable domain GAGVSQSPSNKVTEKGKDVELRCDPISGHTALYWYRQSLGQGLEFLIYFQGNSAPDKSGLPSDRFSAERTGGSVSTLTIQRTQQEDSAVYLCASSSARGGRTDTQYFGPGTRLTVL.

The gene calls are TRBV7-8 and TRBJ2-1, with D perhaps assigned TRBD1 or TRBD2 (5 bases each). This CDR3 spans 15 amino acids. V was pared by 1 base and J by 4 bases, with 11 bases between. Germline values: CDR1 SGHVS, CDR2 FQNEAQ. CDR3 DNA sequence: TGTGCCAGCAGCTTAGGCAGGGACCAATACAATGAGCAGTTCTTC. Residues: CASSLGRDQYNEQFF.

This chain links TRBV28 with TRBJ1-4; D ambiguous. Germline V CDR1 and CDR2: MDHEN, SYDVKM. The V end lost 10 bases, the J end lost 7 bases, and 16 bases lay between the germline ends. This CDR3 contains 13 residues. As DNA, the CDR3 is TGTGCCATCTCCGGGCGGGCGGCTGAAAAACTGTTTTTT. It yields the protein CAISGRAAEKLFF.

Written as DNA, the CDR3 is TGTGCCAGCAGTGGTACCGGGACTATCGATTACGAGCAGTACTTC. Protein: CASSGTGTIDYEQYF. The chain links TRBV6-5 to TRBJ2-7; 7 bases are shared with TRBD2. The CDR3 runs 15 residues. Germline V lookup: CDR1 MNHEY, CDR2 SVGAGI. V shed 5 bases and J 4 bases; nucleotides not matched to a gene: 11.

DNA for the CDR3: TGTGCCAGCAGCCCTGGTTTGACGGGCTACACCTTC. It translates to CASSPGLTGYTF. The chain has TRBV9 and TRBJ1-2; no definite D call. Trimming shortened V by 4 bases and J by 8 bases, and 12 bases separated the two germline ends. This CDR3 is 12 amino acids long. CDR1 and CDR2 from the germline V gene are SGDLS and YYNGEE.